This T cell receptor (beta chain) was obtained from a study of siplizumab effects on memory and regulatory T cells. Regarding the study as a whole: In the presence of siplizumab, alloreactive sequences traceable to unstimulated CD4+ memory cells were significantly reduced. Naive T cells seemed more diverse than memory cells and seemed major alloresponse contributors. Roughly 80-96% of proliferating CD4+ or CD8+ clones lacked an assignable naive or memory phenotype.

The CDR3 is 14 residues long. CDR1 and CDR2 from the germline V gene are SGHNT and YYREEE (reference sequence). The V end lost 0 bases, the J end lost 3 bases, and 10 bases lay between the germline ends. Produced via immunoSEQ multiplex PCR; TCRdb's table is partial and in-frame only. The data hold around 100,000 clones, with about 94% observed a single time. Note on this clone: The antigen is undetermined.

Specimen: non-Treg CD4+ T cells sorted from blood. The sequence was collected from a human donor in good health. The J gene is TRBJ2-7, the V gene TRBV5-4; tentatively, D is TRBD2 (6 bases). CDR3 bases: TGTGCCAGCAGCTTGGCTGGGAGGATCTACGAGCAGTACTTC. It encodes CASSLAGRIYEQYF.